Presented here are 32 T cell receptor beta chains from one specimen sequenced in a study of T cell responses to AZD1222 COVID-19 vaccine (dated by TCRdb to the early 2020s). Library creation used the immunoSEQ multiplex PCR assay. TCRdb provides this immuneACCESS table in a form limited to in-frame rearrangements. Some clones are lacking; in checked studies, under half of them reflect an unresolved V gene, and why the rest are absent is not known. Across this sample there are about 54,000 clones, with about 89% seen only once. The ten largest clones represent approximately 2% of the sample. This sample's time point label indicates: baseline before first vaccination. Sequenced material: peripheral blood, taken on day 0 of AZD1222 vaccination. The receptors here all came from an adult in good health.

V and J are TRBV18 and TRBJ2-7; D unresolved. Germline-derived CDR1 and CDR2 are KGHSH and LQKENI. CDR3 length equals 13 residues. The V and J ends lost 4 bases and 5 bases respectively, with 12 bases between them. Written as DNA, the CDR3 is TGTGCCAGCTCACTCGGACCCCCGGACGAGCAGTACTTC. Translated, it gives CASSLGPPDEQYF.

The chain recombines TRBV11-2 with TRBJ2-3; 12 bases align to TRBD2. The CDR3 is 17 amino acids. J gave up 4 bases and V 2 bases, and 7 bases lay outside the gene matches. Per the germline V gene, CDR1 is SGHAT and CDR2 is FQNNGV. The CDR3 DNA follows: TGTGCCAGCAGCTTAAGGACTAGCGGGACCAGTGCAGATACGCAGTATTTT. Its protein product is CASSLRTSGTSADTQYF.

This clone was picked up a small number of times. The CDR3 protein is CASSGGGSNEKLFF. CDR3 in DNA: TGTGCCAGCTCCGGCGGAGGGTCTAATGAAAAACTGTTTTTT. The genes are TRBV27 and TRBJ1-4; D is unclear. Trimming left V 8 bases short and J 3 bases short, with 13 bases between. CDR3 length: 14 amino acids. Germline V gene lookup returns CDR1 MNHEY and CDR2 SMNVEV (reference sequence).

The chain couples TRBV4-2 to TRBJ2-7, with TRBD2 identical over 7 bases. Germline V gene data show CDR1 as LGHNA and CDR2 as YNFKEQ. V gave up 1 base and J gave up 10 bases; unmatched junction bases: 10. This CDR3 has 14 amino acids. The CDR3, as DNA: TGTGCCAGCAGCCAAGGGGCGGGAGAAACTGTACAGTACTTC. Its translation is CASSQGAGETVQYF.

This chain connects TRBV7-9 to TRBJ2-6, with D uncertain. The CDR3 covers 14 residues. Germline assignment: CDR1 SEHNR and CDR2 FQNEAQ (reference sequence). V was shortened by 1 base and J by 1 base, with 2 bases between the two germline ends. This CDR3 is CASSLVSGANVLTF. As DNA, the CDR3 is TGTGCCAGCAGCTTAGTTTCTGGGGCCAACGTCCTGACTTTC.

The chain is built from TRBV24-1 and TRBJ2-5, with D hard to call. The CDR3 covers 12 residues. Germline CDR1 reads KGHDR; CDR2 reads SFDVKD. V was shortened by 2 bases and J by 0 bases, with 0 bases between the two germline ends. CDR3 loop: CATSDYQETQYF. In DNA, the CDR3 is TGTGCCACCAGTGATTACCAAGAGACCCAGTACTTC.

Here the CDR3 DNA reads TGTGCCAGCAGCTTATCTGGACAGGGCACCTACGAGCAGTACTTC. Translating gives CASSLSGQGTYEQYF. J is TRBJ2-7 and V is TRBV7-3; 8 bases agree with TRBD1. This CDR3 comprises 15 residues. Looked up from germline, CDR1 is SGHTA and CDR2 is FQGTGA. Trimming cost V 2 bases and J 2 bases; bases outside gene matches: 5.

In its sample, this clone was seen a few times. The chain couples TRBV2 to TRBJ1-1; TRBD1 is a possible D gene (6 bases). Germline V gene sequence: CDR1 SNHLY, CDR2 FYNNEI. Trimming cost V 8 bases and J 5 bases, with 18 bases left between them. CDR3 length equals 14 residues. CDR3: CASRYGQFSTEAFF. DNA for the CDR3: TGTGCCAGCCGGTACGGACAGTTTTCGACTGAAGCTTTCTTT.

V and J are TRBV2 and TRBJ2-1; D assignment may be TRBD1 or TRBD2 (5 bases each). This CDR3 has 14 residues. V dropped 8 bases and J dropped 7 bases, with 18 bases sitting between them. Germline CDR1 reads SNHLY; CDR2 reads FYNNEI. The CDR3 coding sequence is TGTGCCAGCGCGTGGGGACGACTTGGTAATGAGCAGTTCTTC. Its protein product is CASAWGRLGNEQFF.

The chain employs TRBV10-3 and TRBJ1-2; D ambiguous. Germline V gene lookup returns CDR1 ENHRY and CDR2 SYGVKD. The CDR3 sequence is 15 residues long. Trimming cost V 0 bases and J 8 bases, with 16 bases left between them. In nucleotides, the CDR3 is TGTGCCATCAGTGAGTCGGCGCCCCTTAATATCGGCTACACCTTC. Protein product: CAISESAPLNIGYTF.

This clone was picked up one time. The chain joins TRBV5-8 to TRBJ2-7; TRBD2 agrees at 10 bases. The CDR3 is 14 amino acids. Germline CDR1 and CDR2: SGHTS and YDEGEE. After removal of 3 bases from V and 3 bases from J, the junction contained 3 bases not matched to a gene. For the CDR3, the DNA is TGTGCCAGCAGCTCTGGACTAGCGGTCTACGAGCAGTACTTC. Translated, it gives CASSSGLAVYEQYF.

This sequence joins TRBV6-6 and TRBJ2-7; unclear D gene. The germline gives CDR1 MNHNY, CDR2 SVGAGI (reference sequence). This CDR3 contains 11 residues. V lost 5 bases to trimming and J lost 4 bases, with 6 bases between them. The CDR3 is CASSPRYEQYF. In DNA form, the CDR3 reads TGTGCCAGCAGTCCTCGATACGAGCAGTACTTC.

The chain links TRBV9 to TRBJ2-2, with unresolved D. Between the trimmed V and J ends, which lost 6 bases and 2 bases, there was a span of 5 bases. The germline gives CDR1 SGDLS, CDR2 YYNGEE. The length of the CDR3 is 12 residues. The DNA for the CDR3 is TGTGCCAGCAATCGCAACACCGGGGAGCTGTTTTTT. Encoded protein: CASNRNTGELFF. The full variable domain, rest sourced from reference TRBV9 and TRBJ2-2, is DSGVTQTPKHLITATGQRVTLRCSPRSGDLSVYWYQQSLDQGLQFLIQYYNGEERAKGNILERFSAQQFPDLHSELNLSSLELGDSALYFCASNRNTGELFFGEGSRLTVL.

This sequence joins TRBV29-1 and TRBJ2-7, with unresolved D. The ends were cut back, 4 bases at V and 5 bases at J, with 15 bases in the middle. The CDR3 covers 13 residues. CDR1 is SQVTM, CDR2 ANQGSEA, per germline. The DNA of the CDR3 is TGCAGCGTTGCTTCTCCAGAGCGACACGAGCAGTACTTC. Translating it yields CSVASPERHEQYF.

The DNA for the CDR3 is TGTGCCAGCAGCACTAGCGGGAGCTCCTACAATGAGCAGTTCTTC. Protein sequence: CASSTSGSSYNEQFF. The rearrangement joins TRBV7-3 to TRBJ2-1; 11 bases line up with TRBD2. This CDR3 contains 15 residues. Germline CDR1 and CDR2: SGHTA and FQGTGA. With V trimmed by 5 bases and J by 0 bases, 0 bases remained unmatched.

The gene calls are TRBV2 and TRBJ1-5, with D perhaps matching TRBD1 (5 bases). The V end was cut by 2 bases, the J end by 6 bases, with 23 bases between. Germline CDR1 reads SNHLY; CDR2 reads FYNNEI. The CDR3 is 18 amino acids. The CDR3 is CASSERAGGGEKGQPQHF. The CDR3 DNA reads as TGTGCCAGCAGTGAACGGGCCGGGGGAGGCGAAAAAGGTCAGCCCCAGCATTTT.

This chain links TRBV6-5 with TRBJ2-2, with D unresolved. The CDR3 extends over 15 amino acids. Trimming shortened V by 4 bases and J by 1 base, and 10 bases separated the two germline ends. Germline V gene data show CDR1 as MNHEY and CDR2 as SVGAGI. In DNA, the CDR3 is TGTGCCAGCAGTTCTGGTGAATGGAACACCGGGGAGCTGTTTTTT. Protein product: CASSSGEWNTGELFF.

The genes are TRBV19 and TRBJ2-2, with a tentative D call TRBD2 (7 bases). The CDR3 totals 16 residues. V lost 11 bases and J lost 0, with 19 bases in between. Germline CDR1 reads LNHDA; CDR2 reads SQIVND (reference sequence). CDR3 sequence (DNA): TGTGCCGGAGTGGGGAGGGGACAAGCGAACACCGGGGAGCTGTTTTTT. Amino acids: CAGVGRGQANTGELFF.

This chain joins TRBV7-9 and TRBJ2-3, with TRBD1 as a possible D gene (6 bases). Germline-derived CDR1 and CDR2 are SEHNR and FQNEAQ (reference sequence). This CDR3 is 17 amino acids long. The germline V and J ends were trimmed by 5 bases and 0 bases, with 18 bases remaining between them. The CDR3 loop reads CASSLLGASLSTDTQYF. As DNA, the CDR3 is TGTGCCAGCAGCCTATTGGGGGCTAGCCTAAGCACAGATACGCAGTATTTT.

The CDR3 nucleotides read TGTGCCAGCAGCCCAGGATCGAGCTCCTACAATGAGCAGTTCTTC. It encodes CASSPGSSSYNEQFF. V and J are TRBV6-5 and TRBJ2-1; D uncertain. Germline CDR1 is MNHEY and CDR2 is SVGAGI. The V end lost 6 bases, the J end lost 0 bases, and 12 bases lay between the germline ends. This CDR3 has 15 residues.

In its sample, this clone was seen once. The V and J genes are TRBV5-1 and TRBJ2-2; 9 positions match TRBD2. Trimming cost V 4 bases and J 5 bases; bases outside gene matches: 12. Looked up from germline, CDR1 is SGHRS and CDR2 is YFSETQ. This CDR3 spans 17 amino acids. This CDR3 reads CASSTGLAPGETGELFF. Written as DNA, the CDR3 is TGCGCCAGCAGCACGGGACTAGCTCCTGGGGAAACCGGGGAGCTGTTTTTT.

The rearrangement links TRBV6-1 to TRBJ1-1; no reliable D call. Per the germline V gene, CDR1 is MNHNS and CDR2 is SASEGT. The CDR3 is made up of 12 amino acids. V lost 2 bases and J lost 5, with 6 bases in between. The CDR3, as DNA: TGTGCCAGCAGTGAACAGTTAACTGAAGCTTTCTTT. Translated, it gives CASSEQLTEAFF.

This chain uses TRBV6-2 or TRBV6-3 with TRBJ2-5; D is ambiguous. Trimming took off 3 bases at V and 7 bases at J, with 21 bases between the two ends. CDR1 and CDR2 from the germline V gene are MNHEY and SVGEGT. The CDR3 has 16 residues. CDR3 sequence (DNA): TGTGCCAGCAGTTATACCCTTCCGGTTCGGGTTGGGACCCAGTACTTC. This translates into CASSYTLPVRVGTQYF.

This sequence joins TRBV15 and TRBJ1-2; D uncertain. CDR3 size: 14 residues. Trimming stripped 0 bases from V and 4 bases from J, with 9 bases between. Per germline, CDR1 LNHNV and CDR2 YYDKDF (reference sequence). CDR3 residues: CATSRDAGAYGYTF. The CDR3 coding sequence is TGTGCCACCAGCAGAGATGCAGGCGCCTATGGCTACACCTTC.

The chain links TRBV2 to TRBJ1-5, with D perhaps TRBD1 (5 bases). The germline V gene encodes CDR1 SNHLY and CDR2 FYNNEI. Trimming pared 4 bases from V and 4 bases from J, leaving 11 bases between. This CDR3 has 14 residues. The CDR3: CASSVVGGNQPQHF. DNA of the CDR3: TGTGCCAGCAGTGTCGTCGGGGGAAATCAGCCCCAGCATTTT.

The chain employs TRBV9 and TRBJ2-2; 9 bases are a match to TRBD2. The CDR3 spans 17 residues. V was clipped by 3 bases and J by 0 bases; unmatched bases: 6. Per the germline V gene, CDR1 is SGDLS and CDR2 is YYNGEE. The CDR3 sequence: CASSANPSGANTGELFF. The CDR3 bases are TGTGCCAGCAGCGCAAACCCTAGCGGGGCGAACACCGGGGAGCTGTTTTTT.

The chain is built from TRBV27 and TRBJ2-6; D is tentatively TRBD1 or TRBD2 (5 bases each). Germline V gives CDR1 MNHEY, CDR2 SMNVEV (reference sequence). V lost 6 bases and J lost 8, with 11 bases in between. CDR3 length: 13 amino acids. Written as DNA, the CDR3 is TGTGCCAGCAGGGGAGCAGGGTCCAACGTCCTGACTTTC. Translated, it gives CASRGAGSNVLTF. Based on the CDR3 plus reference TRBV27 and TRBJ2-6, the full variable domain is EAQVTQNPRYLITVTGKKLTVTCSQNMNHEYMSWYRQDPGLGLRQIYYSMNVEVTDKGDVPEGYKVSRKEKRNFPLILESPSPNQTSLYFCASRGAGSNVLTFGAGSRLTVL.

The rearrangement uses TRBV11-2 and TRBJ2-3, with D unclear. CDR1 SGHAT and CDR2 FQNNGV come from the germline V gene. The CDR3 has 13 amino acids. Trimming removed 0 bases at V and 2 bases at J, with 3 bases between. The CDR3 DNA follows: TGTGCCAGCAGCTTAGATTTCACAGATACGCAGTATTTT. This gives the protein CASSLDFTDTQYF.

V gene TRBV11-2 combines with J gene TRBJ2-2; 10 bases are a match to TRBD2. After removal of 1 base from V and 6 bases from J, the junction contained 8 bases not matched to a gene. This CDR3 contains 17 residues. In germline, CDR1 is SGHAT, CDR2 FQNNGV. CDR3 nucleotides: TGTGCCAGCAGCTTAGGAGTTTTAGCGGGAGGTCCCGGGGAGCTGTTTTTT. Amino acid sequence: CASSLGVLAGGPGELFF.

This clone was found a few times. This chain links TRBV24-1 with TRBJ1-2; TRBD1 matches at 9 bases. The trim removed 3 bases at V and 8 bases at J, leaving 6 bases unmatched. Germline V gene sequence: CDR1 KGHDR, CDR2 SFDVKD. CDR3 length equals 14 residues. CDR3 nucleotides: TGTGCCACCAGTGATACACAGGGGGCGCAGGGCTACACCTTC. It translates to CATSDTQGAQGYTF.

The count of this clone is one. This sequence joins TRBV6-5 and TRBJ2-7, with D unclear. The V and J ends lost 6 bases and 2 bases respectively, with 8 bases between them. The CDR3 is made up of 12 amino acids. Germline V gene data show CDR1 as MNHEY and CDR2 as SVGAGI. Here the CDR3 reads CASSRITYEQYF. The CDR3, as DNA: TGTGCCAGCAGCAGAATAACCTACGAGCAGTACTTC.

This clone was picked up one time. The chain couples TRBV15 to TRBJ1-2; unclear D gene. Trimming removed 0 bases at V and 2 bases at J, with 10 bases between. CDR1 is LNHNV, CDR2 YYDKDF, per germline (reference sequence). The CDR3 is 15 residues long. The CDR3 DNA follows: TGTGCCACCAGCAGAGATCTGACACTCAACTATGGCTACACCTTC. Residues: CATSRDLTLNYGYTF.